This T cell receptor (beta chain) originates from a study of cytomegalovirus exposure and HLA in healthy donors. Study outcomes and limitations: The study labeled fewer than 200 TCR beta chains cytomegalovirus-associated.

Sampled while nominally healthy, donors likely had unrecorded immune exposures. PCR employed 60 Vbeta and 13 Jbeta primers. Here immunoSEQ multiplex PCR was the method, and the copy in TCRdb shows in-frame clones only, minus some. The sample records about 160,000 clones, approximately 86% being singletons. As for this clone: Its antigen is still unknown.

The V end lost 3 bases, the J end lost 7 bases, and 15 bases lay between the germline ends. The CDR3 loop spans 15 amino acids. Germline assignment: CDR1 LNHDA and CDR2 SQIVND (reference sequence). Material: PBMCs. The source is a woman between 18 and 29 years old in good health and CMV-seronegative. V and J are TRBV19 and TRBJ2-2; a possible D gene is TRBD2 (7 bases). The CDR3 protein is CASSIAPGGGGELFF. The CDR3 region has the DNA TGTGCCAGTAGTATCGCCCCGGGGGGCGGCGGGGAGCTGTTTTTT.